Given below is one T cell receptor (beta chain) in context. Unmatched junction bases numbered 6, after V lost 5 bases and J lost 4 bases. The length of the CDR3 is 14 residues. Germline V gene sequence: CDR1 SGHTA, CDR2 FQGNSA. Each CDR3 protein is one row after TCRdb ran MiXCR on the RT-PCR reads. This table holds 8,500 to 13,000 distinct CDR3 sequences, less than 25% found once. The source of the sample is a study of patients and donors after allogeneic stem cell transplantation. This rearrangement joins TRBV7-2 to TRBJ2-3, with 7 bases identical to TRBD1. The sequence came from a human donor who was either an allogeneic HSCT recipient or a stem cell or donor lymphocyte infusion donor (not recorded which). It is not recorded whose cells these are; they may come from a transplant donor. Sequenced sample: blood, either unsorted or a sorted T cell fraction (not recorded which). The CDR3 loop is CASSPRQGADTQYF. The CDR3 region has the DNA TGTGCCAGCAGCCCCCGACAGGGCGCAGATACGCAGTATTTT.